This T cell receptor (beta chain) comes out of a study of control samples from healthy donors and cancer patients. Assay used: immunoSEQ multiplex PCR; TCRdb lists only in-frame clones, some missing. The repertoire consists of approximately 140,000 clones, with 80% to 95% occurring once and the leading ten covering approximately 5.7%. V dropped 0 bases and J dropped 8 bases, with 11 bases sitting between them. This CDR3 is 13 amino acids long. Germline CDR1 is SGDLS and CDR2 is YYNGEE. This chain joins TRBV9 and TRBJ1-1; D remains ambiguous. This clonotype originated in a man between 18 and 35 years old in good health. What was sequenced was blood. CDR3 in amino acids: CASSVGQRSEAFF. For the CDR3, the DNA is TGTGCCAGCAGCGTAGGGCAGCGTTCCGAAGCTTTCTTT.